This entry lists 20 T cell receptor beta chains sequenced from one sample in a study of blood T cell repertoires in COVID-19. Clones were read by immunoSEQ multiplex PCR, and TCRdb kept only the in-frame ones, dropping some. The sample has under 95,000 clones, roughly three quarters seen once. The specimen was peripheral blood. The receptor set was obtained from a man aged 70-80 years with acute or convalescent COVID-19.

The V gene is TRBV6-5, the J gene TRBJ2-1; TRBD2 might be the D (5 bases). The CDR3 is 15 residues long. The V and J ends lost 2 bases and 2 bases respectively, with 10 bases between them. Looked up from germline, CDR1 is MNHEY and CDR2 is SVGAGI. The CDR3 sequence: CASSYGLRTYNEQFF. In DNA, the CDR3 is TGTGCCAGCAGTTACGGACTCCGGACCTACAATGAGCAGTTCTTC.

The chain carries TRBV9 and TRBJ1-1; D ambiguous. The CDR3 contains 13 residues. The V gene's germline CDR1 is SGDLS and CDR2 YYNGEE. The V end lost 2 bases, the J end lost 0 bases, and 5 bases lay between the germline ends. The DNA for the CDR3 is TGTGCCAGCAGCGTGGAGCTGAACACTGAAGCTTTCTTT. Its protein is CASSVELNTEAFF. Looking up the rest from reference TRBV9 and TRBJ1-1 gives the full variable domain: DSGVTQTPKHLITATGQRVTLRCSPRSGDLSVYWYQQSLDQGLQFLIQYYNGEERAKGNILERFSAQQFPDLHSELNLSSLELGDSALYFCASSVELNTEAFFGQGTRLTVV.

J is TRBJ1-5 and V is TRBV2, with 10 bases lining up with TRBD1. J lost 3 bases, V lost 7 bases, and 6 bases had no gene match. CDR1 and CDR2 from the germline V gene are SNHLY and FYNNEI. This CDR3 is 15 amino acids long. CDR3 in amino acids: CASTLDRGVNQPQHF. In DNA form, the CDR3 reads TGTGCCAGCACTTTGGACAGGGGGGTCAATCAGCCCCAGCATTTT.

This clone was recorded once. The chain joins TRBV7-7 to TRBJ2-2, with unresolved D. The V and J ends lost 3 bases and 1 base respectively, with 12 bases between them. Germline loops: CDR1 SSHAT, CDR2 FNYEAQ (reference sequence). The CDR3 has 16 amino acids. CDR3 nucleotides: TGTGCCAGCAGCTTCCAGTCCCCCAGGAACACCGGGGAGCTGTTTTTT. As protein: CASSFQSPRNTGELFF.

This sequence joins TRBV10-1 and TRBJ1-2, with a tentative D call TRBD1 (5 bases). Germline V CDR1 and CDR2: WNHNN, SYGVQD (reference sequence). V lost 0 bases and J lost 6, with 5 bases in between. The CDR3 totals 12 residues. The CDR3 DNA sequence: TGCGCCAGCAGTGAGTCAGGGGATGGCTACACCTTC. The encoded protein is CASSESGDGYTF.

The chain has TRBV23-1 and TRBJ1-2; no definite D call. TRBV23-1 carries the ORF label, with uncertain function. The CDR3 has 9 amino acids. V was trimmed by 8 bases and J by 7 bases, leaving 5 bases between them. The CDR3 loop is CASLFGYTF. The CDR3 DNA reads as TGCGCCAGCCTATTTGGCTACACCTTC.

The rearrangement links TRBV5-1 to TRBJ2-3, with TRBD2 identical over 10 bases. V shed 5 bases, J shed 1 base, and the junction held 7 bases outside the gene matches. In germline, CDR1 is SGHRS, CDR2 YFSETQ. This CDR3 contains 16 residues. The CDR3 is CASSSVAGGRTDTQYF. CDR3 nucleotide sequence: TGCGCCAGCAGTAGTGTAGCGGGGGGACGCACAGATACGCAGTATTTT.

This clone was observed a single time. The V call is TRBV28, the J call TRBJ2-6; no reliable D call. The CDR3 sequence is 14 residues long. CDR1 and CDR2 from the germline V gene are MDHEN and SYDVKM. V was cut by 4 bases and J by 0 bases, with 4 bases left in between. The CDR3 DNA sequence: TGTGCCAGCAGTTATCGCTCTGGGGCCAACGTCCTGACTTTC. The encoded protein is CASSYRSGANVLTF.

The chain employs TRBV6-1 and TRBJ1-5; D gene uncertain. Deletions cut 0 bases from V and 2 bases from J, with 8 bases between. Looked up from germline, CDR1 is MNHNS and CDR2 is SASEGT. The CDR3 length is 15 residues. The DNA of the CDR3 is TGTGCCAGCAGTGAAGCGTGGCAGGGCAATCAGCCCCAGCATTTT. It translates to CASSEAWQGNQPQHF.

The chain couples TRBV18 to TRBJ2-5; 7 bases line up with TRBD2. CDR3 length: 14 amino acids. Germline loops: CDR1 KGHSH, CDR2 LQKENI. The junction had 6 bases not matched to a gene; V was cut back by 6 bases and J by 2 bases. CDR3 bases: TGTGCCAGCTCCCCGATGGGGGGGCAAGAGACCCAGTACTTC. It is translated as CASSPMGGQETQYF. The full variable domain, its missing parts supplied by reference TRBV18 and TRBJ2-5, is NAGVMQNPRHLVRRRGQEARLRCSPMKGHSHVYWYRQLPEEGLKFMVYLQKENIIDESGMPKERFSAEFPKEGPSILRIQQVVRGDSAAYFCASSPMGGQETQYFGPGTRLLVL.

The chain recombines TRBV7-9 with TRBJ1-1, with 9 bases fitting TRBD1. The CDR3 runs 14 residues. V lost 5 bases, J lost 5 bases, and 6 bases stayed unmatched. The germline gives CDR1 SEHNR, CDR2 FQNEAQ (reference sequence). DNA for the CDR3: TGTGCCAGCAGCCTACAGGGGGCGGATACTGAAGCTTTCTTT. Translation gives CASSLQGADTEAFF.

The rearrangement joins TRBV5-1 to TRBJ2-7; no definite D call. The CDR3 length is 14 residues. With 0 bases removed from V and 0 bases from J, the gap between germline ends came to 7 bases. Looked up from germline, CDR1 is SGHRS and CDR2 is YFSETQ. CDR3 residues: CASSLGYSSYEQYV. CDR3 coding DNA: TGCGCCAGCAGCTTGGGGTACAGCTCCTACGAGCAGTACGTC.

The V call is TRBV24-1, the J call TRBJ1-2, with TRBD1 matching over 8 bases. The CDR3 totals 13 residues. The germline CDR1 and CDR2 sequences are KGHDR and SFDVKD. V dropped 9 bases and J dropped 0; count of bases not matched to a gene: 2. The CDR3 sequence is CATGQGSNYGYTF. Here the CDR3 DNA reads TGTGCCACCGGACAGGGATCTAACTATGGCTACACCTTC.

The genes are TRBV19 and TRBJ1-5; D is unresolved. This CDR3 has 15 amino acids. Germline CDR1 is LNHDA and CDR2 is SQIVND (reference sequence). Trimming stripped 3 bases from V and 2 bases from J, with 11 bases between. CDR3 sequence reads: CASSMDSGGNQPQHF. CDR3 nucleotides: TGTGCCAGTAGTATGGATTCCGGGGGCAATCAGCCCCAGCATTTT. Combining the CDR3 with reference TRBV19 and TRBJ1-5 gives the whole variable domain DGGITQSPKYLFRKEGQNVTLSCEQNLNHDAMYWYRQDPGQGLRLIYYSQIVNDFQKGDIAEGYSVSREKKESFPLTVTSAQKNPTAFYLCASSMDSGGNQPQHFGDGTRLSIL.

The gene calls are TRBV7-2 and TRBJ1-2; 11 nucleotides agree with TRBD1. The CDR3 extends over 14 amino acids. The germline V gene encodes CDR1 SGHTA and CDR2 FQGNSA. V lost 1 base to trimming and J lost 7 bases; unmatched junction nucleotides: 2. CDR3 nucleotide sequence: TGTGCCAGCAGCTTAGGTGGGACAGGGGGTGGCTACACCTTC. Translating gives CASSLGGTGGGYTF.

The V call is TRBV9, the J call TRBJ2-1; the D gene is possibly TRBD1 (7 bases). The CDR3 spans 15 residues. Germline V gene lookup returns CDR1 SGDLS and CDR2 YYNGEE. V lost 4 bases and J lost 6, with 17 bases in between. The CDR3 loop reads CASSLTGAGGNEQFF. Here the CDR3 DNA reads TGTGCCAGCAGCCTTACGGGGGCAGGGGGCAATGAGCAGTTCTTC.

The chain is built from TRBV2 and TRBJ1-1; a weak D match, TRBD1 (5 bases). V was shortened by 3 bases and J by 1 base, with 9 bases between the two germline ends. The CDR3 is 14 residues long. Germline V gene sequence: CDR1 SNHLY, CDR2 FYNNEI. CDR3 sequence (DNA): TGTGCCAGCAGTGAGCAGGGCGGGAACACTGAAGCTTTCTTT. This encodes CASSEQGGNTEAFF.

V gene TRBV6-6 combines with J gene TRBJ2-2, with a weak D call TRBD2 (6 bases). V was shortened by 6 bases and J by 6 bases, with 17 bases between the two germline ends. CDR1 and CDR2 from the germline V gene are MNHNY and SVGAGI (reference sequence). This CDR3 region has 15 residues. The CDR3 here is CASSPGRLKAGELFF. CDR3 bases: TGTGCCAGCAGCCCAGGGAGGCTTAAAGCCGGGGAGCTGTTTTTT.

The J gene is TRBJ2-1, the V gene TRBV9, with D tentatively TRBD2 (7 bases). In germline, CDR1 is SGDLS, CDR2 YYNGEE. CDR3 size: 13 residues. V lost 9 bases, J lost 7 bases, and 17 bases lay in between. The CDR3: CATGGLSENEQFF. The DNA for the CDR3 is TGTGCCACCGGGGGGCTATCTGAGAATGAGCAGTTCTTC.

The chain links TRBV19 to TRBJ2-5, with D possibly being TRBD1 (6 bases). The germline gives CDR1 LNHDA, CDR2 SQIVND (reference sequence). This CDR3 is 15 amino acids long. Trimming stripped 5 bases from V and 2 bases from J, with 15 bases between. Written as DNA, the CDR3 is TGTGCCAGTAGTGCCCGGACAGATGGGCAAGAGACCCAGTACTTC. Translation gives CASSARTDGQETQYF.